The present T cell receptor (beta chain) was sequenced within a study of PD-1 blockade in classical Hodgkin lymphoma (dated by TCRdb to 2020 to 2021). At the level of the whole study: Nivolumab dosing was 3 mg/kg intravenously every 2 weeks, continuing until either disease progression or unacceptable toxicity. The study used TCR beta sequencing and CyTOF to define a peripheral blood immune signature of response to PD-1 blockade in classical Hodgkin lymphoma. What the research found in general, with its limitations: Baseline TCR diversity was reported to be lower in newly diagnosed patients than in healthy donors and to be lower still in relapsed/refractory patients. CD4+ but not CD8+ TCR diversity rose significantly by C4D1 (p=0.0027 vs p=0.16), most apparent in complete responders (p=0.02). The study was limited to a single clinical trial cohort, and causes of repertoire differences, possibly disease activity or prior therapy, remained undefined. Among trial patients, those achieving complete response had baseline diversity similar to that of newly diagnosed patients, while diversity was significantly lower in partial responders and progressors. Lower diversity was observed in patients in whom nivolumab was started less than 1 year after ASCT, and these patients were excluded from later analyses so that confounding by immune reconstitution would be avoided.

Genomic DNA was extracted with the Qiagen DNeasy kit from unsorted PBMCs and from negatively selected CD4+ and CD8+ fractions. Using primers that anneal to V and J segments, immunoSEQ multiplex PCR amplified the TCR beta CDR3 regions. A synthetic immune receptor repertoire was used to minimize amplification bias, and any remaining bias was removed computationally after sequencing. For the original study's pipeline: Repertoire diversity was quantified as the Shannon entropy index using custom Python scripts. Unsorted, CD4+ and CD8+ repertoires were analyzed separately, except in combined analyses where CD4+ and CD8+ sequences were merged in silico. A clone was considered expanded if an increase in frequency of at least 2-fold after treatment relative to C1D1 was found, and a pseudocount of 0.5 was applied to clones undetected at baseline. Singleton clones were defined as clones with 0 or 1 copy at C1D1, and non-singleton clones were defined as clones with 2 or more copies. By matching protein sequences in sorted samples from the same patient, clones expanded in unsorted samples were annotated as CD4+, CD8+ or unknown. Wilcoxon tests on paired samples were used to test diversity changes from C1D1 to C4D1. The table comes from immuneACCESS by way of TCRdb, which keeps in-frame sequences with V and J called. Part of the clones is missing from these tables; in studies checked, under half for an unresolved V gene and the rest for unknown reasons. From that table come the V and J calls and clone size; the DNA was used to work out D and trimming. The sample table shows 15,000 to 20,000 clones, and around 79% are seen once. Over 15% of the sample rests with the top ten.

V is cut back by 0 bases and J by 5 bases, with 7 bases in the junction unmatched. Taken from the germline V gene, the CDR1 and CDR2 loops are SGHRS and YFSETQ. Including the terminal cysteine and phenylalanine, the CDR3 comprises 18 residues. Of the read, only the CDR3 DNA is kept; its 54 bases are in frame from base 1. The label giving this sample's time point can be read as: cycle 2 day 1 (C2D1) of nivolumab. All trial patients had relapsed after autologous stem cell transplantation, with cohorts A, B and C differing in prior brentuximab vedotin exposure. The trial cohort included around 56 patients with relapsed/refractory classical Hodgkin lymphoma, and each patient had a best overall response of complete response, partial response or progressive disease. Single-agent nivolumab was administered to trial patients in the multi-cohort phase II CheckMate 205 trial. An independent review committee assessed best overall response by applying the 2007 International Working Group response criteria. Trial PBMCs were collected just before the start of nivolumab (C1D1) and during therapy at cycle 2 day 1 and cycle 4 day 1. Peripheral blood was collected in 8 mL Vacutainer Cell Preparation Tubes, from which PBMCs were isolated by centrifugation and then cryopreserved.

Worth noting for this clone: Which antigen it targets is not known. Base quality data are lacking; no much larger clone is found one base away.

The material sequenced was peripheral blood mononuclear cells (PBMCs), taken before the second cycle of nivolumab. This clonotype originated in a human donor with classical Hodgkin lymphoma. The sequence links TRBV5-1 to TRBJ2-1, with 14 central nucleotides matching TRBD2. The nucleotide sequence reads TGCGCCAGCAGCTTGGGTCTACGGACTAGCGGGGGGAACAATGAGCAGTTCTTC. It specifies CASSLGLRTSGGNNEQFF.